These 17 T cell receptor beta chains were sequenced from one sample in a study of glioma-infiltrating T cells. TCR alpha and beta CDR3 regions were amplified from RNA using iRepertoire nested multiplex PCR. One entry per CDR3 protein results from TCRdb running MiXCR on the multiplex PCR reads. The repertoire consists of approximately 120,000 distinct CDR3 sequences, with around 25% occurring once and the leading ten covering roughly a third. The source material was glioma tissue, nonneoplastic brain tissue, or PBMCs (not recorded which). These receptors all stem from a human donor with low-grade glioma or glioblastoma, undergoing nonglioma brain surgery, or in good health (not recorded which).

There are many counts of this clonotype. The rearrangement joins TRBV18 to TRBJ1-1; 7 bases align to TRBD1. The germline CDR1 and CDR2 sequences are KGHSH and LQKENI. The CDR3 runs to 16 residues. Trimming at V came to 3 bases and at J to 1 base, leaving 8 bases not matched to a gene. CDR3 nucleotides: TGTGCCAGCTCACCTTCCCTGACAGGGACGAACACTGAAGCTTTCTTT. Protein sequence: CASSPSLTGTNTEAFF.

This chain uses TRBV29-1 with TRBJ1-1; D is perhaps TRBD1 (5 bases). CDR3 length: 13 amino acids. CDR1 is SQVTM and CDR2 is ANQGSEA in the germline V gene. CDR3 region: CGALGRGGTEAFF. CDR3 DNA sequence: TGCGGCGCCCTTGGGAGGGGCGGGACTGAAGCTTTCTTT.

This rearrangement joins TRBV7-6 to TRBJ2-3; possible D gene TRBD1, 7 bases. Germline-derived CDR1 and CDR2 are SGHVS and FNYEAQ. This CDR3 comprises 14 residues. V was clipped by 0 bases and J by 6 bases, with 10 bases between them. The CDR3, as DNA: TGTGCCAGCAGCTTAGCTCCAGGGGGGGATACGCAGTATTTT. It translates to CASSLAPGGDTQYF.

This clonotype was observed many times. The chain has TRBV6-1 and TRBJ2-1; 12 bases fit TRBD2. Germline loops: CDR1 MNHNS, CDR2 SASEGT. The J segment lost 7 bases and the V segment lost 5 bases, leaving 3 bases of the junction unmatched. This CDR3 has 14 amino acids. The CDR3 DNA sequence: TGTGCCAGCAGTTGGACTAGCGGGGAAAATGAGCAGTTCTTC. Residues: CASSWTSGENEQFF.

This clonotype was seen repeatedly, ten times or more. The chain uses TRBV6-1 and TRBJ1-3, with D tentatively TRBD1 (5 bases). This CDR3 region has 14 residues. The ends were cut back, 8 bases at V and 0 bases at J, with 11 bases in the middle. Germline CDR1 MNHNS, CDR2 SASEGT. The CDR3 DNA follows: TGTGCCAGCTCCGGGACCGGCTCTGGAAACACCATATATTTT. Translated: CASSGTGSGNTIYF.

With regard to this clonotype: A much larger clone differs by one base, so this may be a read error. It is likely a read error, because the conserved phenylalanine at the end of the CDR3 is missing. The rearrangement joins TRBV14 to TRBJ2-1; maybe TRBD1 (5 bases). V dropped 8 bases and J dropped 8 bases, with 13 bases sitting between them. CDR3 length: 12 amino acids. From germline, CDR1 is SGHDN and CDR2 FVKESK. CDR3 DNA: TGTGCCAGCTCCCAATGGGGCTATGAGCAGTTCTGC. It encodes CASSQWGYEQFC.

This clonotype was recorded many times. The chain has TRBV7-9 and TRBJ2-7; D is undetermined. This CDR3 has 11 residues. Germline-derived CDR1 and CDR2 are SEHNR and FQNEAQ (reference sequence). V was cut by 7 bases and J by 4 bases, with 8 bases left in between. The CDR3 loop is CASTLGYEQYF. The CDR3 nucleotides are TGTGCCAGCACCCTCGGGTACGAGCAGTACTTC. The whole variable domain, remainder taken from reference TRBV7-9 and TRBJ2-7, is DTGVSQNPRHKITKRGQNVTFRCDPISEHNRLYWYRQTLGQGPEFLTYFQNEAQLEKSRLLSDRFSAERPKGSFSTLEIQRTEQGDSAMYLCASTLGYEQYFGPGTRLTVT.

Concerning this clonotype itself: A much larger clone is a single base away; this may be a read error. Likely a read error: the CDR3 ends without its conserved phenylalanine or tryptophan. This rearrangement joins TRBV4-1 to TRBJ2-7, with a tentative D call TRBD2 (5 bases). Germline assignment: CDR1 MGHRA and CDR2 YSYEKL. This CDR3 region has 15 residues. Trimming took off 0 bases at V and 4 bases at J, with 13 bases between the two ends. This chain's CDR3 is CASSQDQASSYEQYL. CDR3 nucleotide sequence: TGCGCCAGCAGCCAAGATCAGGCTAGCAGTTACGAGCAGTACCTC.

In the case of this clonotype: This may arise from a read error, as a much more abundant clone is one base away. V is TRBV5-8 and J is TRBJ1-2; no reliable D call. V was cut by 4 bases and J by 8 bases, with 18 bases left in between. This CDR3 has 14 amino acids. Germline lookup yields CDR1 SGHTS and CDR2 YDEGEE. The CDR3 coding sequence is TGTGCCAGCAGCCCCAATGGTGGGGTAGGAGGCTACACCTTC. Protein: CASSPNGGVGGYTF. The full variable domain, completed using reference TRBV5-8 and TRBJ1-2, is EAGVTQSPTHLIKTRGQQATLRCSPISGHTSVYWYQQALGLGLQFLLWYDEGEERNRGNFPPRFSGRQFPNYSSELNVNALELEDSALYLCASSPNGGVGGYTFGSGTRLTVV.

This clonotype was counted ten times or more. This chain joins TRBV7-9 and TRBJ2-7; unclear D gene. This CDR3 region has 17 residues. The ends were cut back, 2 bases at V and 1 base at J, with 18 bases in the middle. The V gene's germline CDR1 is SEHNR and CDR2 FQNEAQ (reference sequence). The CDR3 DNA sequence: TGTGCCAGCAGCTTAAACCCCGGGCAGCCGTTGTCCTACGAGCAGTACTTC. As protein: CASSLNPGQPLSYEQYF.

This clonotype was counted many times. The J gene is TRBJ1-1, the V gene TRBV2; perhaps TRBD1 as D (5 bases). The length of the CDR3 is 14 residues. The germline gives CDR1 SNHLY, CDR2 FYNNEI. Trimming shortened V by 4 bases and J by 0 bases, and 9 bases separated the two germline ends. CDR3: CASSAGRVNTEAFF. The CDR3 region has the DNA TGTGCCAGCAGTGCCGGCAGGGTGAACACTGAAGCTTTCTTT. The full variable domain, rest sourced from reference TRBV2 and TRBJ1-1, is EPEVTQTPSHQVTQMGQEVILRCVPISNHLYFYWYRQILGQKVEFLVSFYNNEISEKSEIFDDQFSVERPDGSNFTLKIRSTKLEDSAMYFCASSAGRVNTEAFFGQGTRLTVV.

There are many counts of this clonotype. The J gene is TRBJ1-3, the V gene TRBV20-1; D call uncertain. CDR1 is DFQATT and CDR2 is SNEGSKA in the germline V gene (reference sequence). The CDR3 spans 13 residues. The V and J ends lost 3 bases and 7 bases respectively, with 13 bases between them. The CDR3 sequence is CSARGVAWNTIYF. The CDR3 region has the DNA TGCAGTGCTAGGGGCGTGGCATGGAACACCATATATTTT.

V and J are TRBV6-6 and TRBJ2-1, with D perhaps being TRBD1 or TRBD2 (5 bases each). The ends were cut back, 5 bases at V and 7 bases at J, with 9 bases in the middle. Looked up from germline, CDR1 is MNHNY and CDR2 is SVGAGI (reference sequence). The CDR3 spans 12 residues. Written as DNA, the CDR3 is TGTGCCAGCAGTAGGGACGGGAATGAGCAGTTCTTC. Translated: CASSRDGNEQFF.

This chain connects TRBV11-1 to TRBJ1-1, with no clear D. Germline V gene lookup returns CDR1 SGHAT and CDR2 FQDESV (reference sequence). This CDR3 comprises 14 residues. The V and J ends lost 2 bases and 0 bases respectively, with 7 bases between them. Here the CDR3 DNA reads TGTGCCAGCAGCTTATCGTTGCTGAACACTGAAGCTTTCTTT. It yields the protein CASSLSLLNTEAFF.

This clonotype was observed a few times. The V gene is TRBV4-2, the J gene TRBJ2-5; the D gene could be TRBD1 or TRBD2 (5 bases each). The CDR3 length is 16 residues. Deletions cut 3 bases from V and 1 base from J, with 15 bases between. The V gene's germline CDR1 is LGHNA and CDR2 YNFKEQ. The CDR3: CASSQAAGTAQETQYF. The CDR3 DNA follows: TGTGCCAGCAGCCAGGCCGCCGGGACGGCCCAAGAGACCCAGTACTTC.

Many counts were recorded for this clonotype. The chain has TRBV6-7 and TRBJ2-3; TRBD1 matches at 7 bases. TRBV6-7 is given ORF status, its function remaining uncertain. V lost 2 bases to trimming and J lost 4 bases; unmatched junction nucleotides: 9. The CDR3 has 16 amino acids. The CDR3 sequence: CASSYETGICADTQYF. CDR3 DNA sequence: TGTGCCAGCAGTTACGAGACAGGGATATGCGCAGATACGCAGTATTTT.

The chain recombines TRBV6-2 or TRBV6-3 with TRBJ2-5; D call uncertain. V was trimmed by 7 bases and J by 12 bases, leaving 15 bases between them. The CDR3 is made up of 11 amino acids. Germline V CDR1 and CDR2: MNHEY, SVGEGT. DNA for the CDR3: TGTGCCAGCATGCATCAAGAGCCCAAGTACTTC. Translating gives CASMHQEPKYF.